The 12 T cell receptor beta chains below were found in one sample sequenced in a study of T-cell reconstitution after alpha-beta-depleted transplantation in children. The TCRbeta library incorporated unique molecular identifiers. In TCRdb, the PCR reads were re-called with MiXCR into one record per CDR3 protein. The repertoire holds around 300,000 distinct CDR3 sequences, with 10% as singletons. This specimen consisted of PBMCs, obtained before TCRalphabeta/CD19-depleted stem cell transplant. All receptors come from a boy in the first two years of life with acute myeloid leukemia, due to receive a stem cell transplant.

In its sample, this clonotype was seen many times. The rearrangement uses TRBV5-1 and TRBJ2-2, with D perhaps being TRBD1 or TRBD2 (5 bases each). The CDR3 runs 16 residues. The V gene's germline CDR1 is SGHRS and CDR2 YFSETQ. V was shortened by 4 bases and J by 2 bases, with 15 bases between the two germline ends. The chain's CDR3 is CASSPSGPLNTGELFF. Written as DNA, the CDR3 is TGCGCCAGCAGCCCCTCGGGACCACTCAACACCGGGGAGCTGTTTTTT.

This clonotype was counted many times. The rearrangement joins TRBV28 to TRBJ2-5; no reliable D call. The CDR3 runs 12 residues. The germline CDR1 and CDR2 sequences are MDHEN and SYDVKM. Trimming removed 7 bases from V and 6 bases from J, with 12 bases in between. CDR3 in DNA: TGTGCCAGCACCTCAAGCACCCAGACCCAGTACTTC. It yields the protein CASTSSTQTQYF. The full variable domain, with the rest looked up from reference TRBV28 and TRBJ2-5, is DVKVTQSSRYLVKRTGEKVFLECVQDMDHENMFWYRQDPGLGLRLIYFSYDVKMKEKGDIPEGYSVSREKKERFSLILESASTNQTSMYLCASTSSTQTQYFGPGTRLLVL.

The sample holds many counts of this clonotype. As DNA, the CDR3 is TGTGCCATCAGTGGAAATAGCGGGAGCACAGATACGCAGTATTTT. This gives the protein CAISGNSGSTDTQYF. The V call is TRBV10-3, the J call TRBJ2-3, with TRBD2 matching 7 bases. The CDR3 totals 15 residues. Germline trimming cut 4 bases from V and 0 bases from J; bases unmatched to any gene: 4. Germline V lookup: CDR1 ENHRY, CDR2 SYGVKD.

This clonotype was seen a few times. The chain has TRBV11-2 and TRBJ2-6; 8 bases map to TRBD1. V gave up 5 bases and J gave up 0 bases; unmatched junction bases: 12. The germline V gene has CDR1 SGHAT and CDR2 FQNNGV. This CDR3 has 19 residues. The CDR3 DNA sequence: TGTGCCAGCAGCGTACCCAGGGGGCGTCGGTTCTCTGGGGCCAACGTCCTGACTTTC. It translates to CASSVPRGRRFSGANVLTF.

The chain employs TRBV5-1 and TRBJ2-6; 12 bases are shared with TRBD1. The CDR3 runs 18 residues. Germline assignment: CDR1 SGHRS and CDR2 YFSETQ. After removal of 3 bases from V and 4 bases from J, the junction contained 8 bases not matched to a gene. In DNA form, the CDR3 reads TGCGCCAGCAGCTGGAGGGGACAGGGGGCTGGAGGGGCCAACGTCCTGACTTTC. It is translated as CASSWRGQGAGGANVLTF.

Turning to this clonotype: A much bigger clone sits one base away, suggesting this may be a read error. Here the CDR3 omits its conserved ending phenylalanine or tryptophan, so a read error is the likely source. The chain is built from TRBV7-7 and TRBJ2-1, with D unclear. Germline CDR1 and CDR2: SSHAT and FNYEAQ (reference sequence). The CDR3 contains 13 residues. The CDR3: CASSPSGDNEQFS. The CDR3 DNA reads TGTGCTAGCAGCCCCTCAGGAGACAATGAGCAGTTCTCC.

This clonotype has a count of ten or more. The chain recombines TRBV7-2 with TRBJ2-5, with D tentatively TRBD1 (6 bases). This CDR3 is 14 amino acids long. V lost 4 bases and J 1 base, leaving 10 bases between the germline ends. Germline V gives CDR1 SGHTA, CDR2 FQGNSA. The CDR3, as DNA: TGTGCCAGCAGCTACGACAGGTTCCAAGAGACCCAGTACTTC. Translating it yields CASSYDRFQETQYF.

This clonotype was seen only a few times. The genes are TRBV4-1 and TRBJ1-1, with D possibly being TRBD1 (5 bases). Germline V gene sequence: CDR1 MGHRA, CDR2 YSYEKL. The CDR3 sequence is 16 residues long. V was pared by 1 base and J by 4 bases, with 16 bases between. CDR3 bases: TGCGCCAGCAGCCAAGGGACACCCAGCCTTGTCACTGAAGCTTTCTTT. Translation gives CASSQGTPSLVTEAFF.

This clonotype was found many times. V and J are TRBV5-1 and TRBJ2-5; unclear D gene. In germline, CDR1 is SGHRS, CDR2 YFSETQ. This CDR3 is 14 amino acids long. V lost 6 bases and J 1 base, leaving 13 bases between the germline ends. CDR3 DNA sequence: TGCGCCAGCACCTTTGAGGCCACCCAAGAGACCCAGTACTTC. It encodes CASTFEATQETQYF.

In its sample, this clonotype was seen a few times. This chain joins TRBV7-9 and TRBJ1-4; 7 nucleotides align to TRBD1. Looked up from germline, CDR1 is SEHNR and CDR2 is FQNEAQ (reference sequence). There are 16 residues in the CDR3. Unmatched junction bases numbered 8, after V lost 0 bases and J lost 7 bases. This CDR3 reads CASSLAGTERGEKLFF. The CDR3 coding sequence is TGTGCCAGCAGCTTAGCGGGGACAGAGAGGGGTGAAAAACTGTTTTTT.

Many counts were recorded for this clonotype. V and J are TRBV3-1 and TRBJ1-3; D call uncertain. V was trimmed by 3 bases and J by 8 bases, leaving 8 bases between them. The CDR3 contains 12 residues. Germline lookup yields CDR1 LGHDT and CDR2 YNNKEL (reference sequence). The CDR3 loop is CASSHYGDTIYF. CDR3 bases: TGTGCCAGCAGCCATTATGGGGACACCATATATTTT.

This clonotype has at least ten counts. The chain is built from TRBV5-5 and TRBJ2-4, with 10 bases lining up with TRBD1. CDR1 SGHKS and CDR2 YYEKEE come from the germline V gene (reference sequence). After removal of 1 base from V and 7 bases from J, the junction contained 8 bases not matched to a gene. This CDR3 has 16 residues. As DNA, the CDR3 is TGTGCCAGCAGCTTGACGGGACAGGGGCTGGGGAACATTCAGTACTTC. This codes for CASSLTGQGLGNIQYF.